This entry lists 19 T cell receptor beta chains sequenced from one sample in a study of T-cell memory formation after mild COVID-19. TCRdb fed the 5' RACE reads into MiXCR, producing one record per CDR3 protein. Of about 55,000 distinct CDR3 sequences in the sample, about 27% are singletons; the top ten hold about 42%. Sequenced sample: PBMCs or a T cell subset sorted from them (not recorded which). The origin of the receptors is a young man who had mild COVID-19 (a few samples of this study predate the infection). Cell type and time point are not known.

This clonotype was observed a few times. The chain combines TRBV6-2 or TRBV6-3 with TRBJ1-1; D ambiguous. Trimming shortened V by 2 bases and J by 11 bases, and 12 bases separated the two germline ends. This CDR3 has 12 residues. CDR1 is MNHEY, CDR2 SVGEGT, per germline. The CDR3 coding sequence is TGTGCCAGCAGTTACATACCAACAGACGCTTTCTTT. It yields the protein CASSYIPTDAFF.

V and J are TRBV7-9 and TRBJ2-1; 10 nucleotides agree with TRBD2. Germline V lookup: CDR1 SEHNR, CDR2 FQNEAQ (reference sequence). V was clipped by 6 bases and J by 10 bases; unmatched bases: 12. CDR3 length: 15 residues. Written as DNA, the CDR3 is TGTGCCAGCAGTTCACTAGCGGGGATCGGAGAAGAGCAGTTCTTC. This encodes CASSSLAGIGEEQFF.

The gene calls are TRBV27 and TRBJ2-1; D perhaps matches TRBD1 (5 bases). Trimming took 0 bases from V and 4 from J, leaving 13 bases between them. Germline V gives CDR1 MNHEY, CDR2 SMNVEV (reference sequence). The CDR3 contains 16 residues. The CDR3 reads CASSLSPGQGYNEQFF. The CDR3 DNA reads TGTGCCAGCAGTTTATCGCCCGGACAAGGATACAATGAGCAGTTCTTC.

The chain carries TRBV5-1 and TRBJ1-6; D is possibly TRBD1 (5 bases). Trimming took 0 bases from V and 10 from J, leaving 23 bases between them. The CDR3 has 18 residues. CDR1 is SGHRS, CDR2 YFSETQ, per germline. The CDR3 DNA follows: TGCGCCAGCAGCTTGGAAGGGTCGGTCGGGGCAGTATGGTCACCCCTCCACTTT. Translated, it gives CASSLEGSVGAVWSPLHF.

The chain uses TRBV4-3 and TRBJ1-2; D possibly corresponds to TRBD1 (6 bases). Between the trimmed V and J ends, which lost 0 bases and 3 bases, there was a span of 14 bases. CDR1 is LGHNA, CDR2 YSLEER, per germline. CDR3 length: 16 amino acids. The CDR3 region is CASSQDGGGGDYGYTF. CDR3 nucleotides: TGCGCCAGCAGCCAAGATGGAGGAGGGGGAGACTATGGCTACACCTTC.

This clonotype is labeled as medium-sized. CDR3 coding DNA: TGTGCCAGCAGTACCGGGACTAGCTTTTACGAGCAGTACTTC. Its translation is CASSTGTSFYEQYF. The chain recombines TRBV12-3 or TRBV12-4 with TRBJ2-7; 9 nucleotides line up with TRBD2. This CDR3 contains 14 residues. J gave up 4 bases and V 5 bases, and 6 bases lay outside the gene matches.

For the CDR3, the DNA is TGTGCCAGCAGTCCCGGACTACCAAATGAGCAGTTCTTC. Its translation: CASSPGLPNEQFF. The chain couples TRBV7-9 to TRBJ2-1, with D tentatively TRBD2 (6 bases). CDR3 size: 13 residues. Between the trimmed V and J ends, which lost 6 bases and 7 bases, there was a span of 13 bases. Germline CDR1 reads SEHNR; CDR2 reads FQNEAQ (reference sequence).

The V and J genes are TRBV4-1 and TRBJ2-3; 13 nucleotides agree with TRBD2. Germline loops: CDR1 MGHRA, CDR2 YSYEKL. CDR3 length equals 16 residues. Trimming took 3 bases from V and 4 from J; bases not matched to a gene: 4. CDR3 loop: CASSQRGLAGPDTQYF. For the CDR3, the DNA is TGCGCCAGCAGCCAGCGGGGACTAGCGGGGCCAGATACGCAGTATTTT.

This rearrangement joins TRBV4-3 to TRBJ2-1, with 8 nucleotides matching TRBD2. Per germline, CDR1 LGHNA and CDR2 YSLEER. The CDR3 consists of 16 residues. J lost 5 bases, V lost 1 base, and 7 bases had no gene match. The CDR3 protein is CASSQGRGGVHNEQFF. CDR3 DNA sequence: TGCGCCAGCAGCCAAGGCCGGGGGGGCGTCCACAATGAGCAGTTCTTC.

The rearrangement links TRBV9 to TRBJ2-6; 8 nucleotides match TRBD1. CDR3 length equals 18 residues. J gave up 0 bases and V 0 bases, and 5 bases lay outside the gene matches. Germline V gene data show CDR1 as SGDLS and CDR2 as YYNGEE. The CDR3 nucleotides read TGTGCCAGCAGCGTAGCTGGGACAGGAAGCTCTGGGGCCAACGTCCTGACTTTC. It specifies CASSVAGTGSSGANVLTF. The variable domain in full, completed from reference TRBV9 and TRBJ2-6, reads DSGVTQTPKHLITATGQRVTLRCSPRSGDLSVYWYQQSLDQGLQFLIQYYNGEERAKGNILERFSAQQFPDLHSELNLSSLELGDSALYFCASSVAGTGSSGANVLTFGAGSRLTVL.

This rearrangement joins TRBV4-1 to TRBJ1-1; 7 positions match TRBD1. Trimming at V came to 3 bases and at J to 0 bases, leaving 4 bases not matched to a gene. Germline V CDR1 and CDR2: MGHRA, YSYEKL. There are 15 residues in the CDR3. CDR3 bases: TGCGCCAGCAGCCACGGGACAGAAGTGAACACTGAAGCTTTCTTT. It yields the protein CASSHGTEVNTEAFF.

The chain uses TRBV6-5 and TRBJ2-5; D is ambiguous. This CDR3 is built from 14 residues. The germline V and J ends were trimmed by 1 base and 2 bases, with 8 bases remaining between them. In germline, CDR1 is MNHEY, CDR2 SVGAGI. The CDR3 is CASSYFIGQETQYF. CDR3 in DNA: TGTGCCAGCAGTTACTTTATCGGGCAAGAGACCCAGTACTTC.

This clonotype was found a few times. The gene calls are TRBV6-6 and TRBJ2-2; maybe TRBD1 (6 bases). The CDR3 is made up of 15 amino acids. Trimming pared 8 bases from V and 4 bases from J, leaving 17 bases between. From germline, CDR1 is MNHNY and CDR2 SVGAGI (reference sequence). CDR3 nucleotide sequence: TGTGCCAGCTCCCCTCGGACAGAACTCACCGGGGAGCTGTTTTTT. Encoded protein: CASSPRTELTGELFF.

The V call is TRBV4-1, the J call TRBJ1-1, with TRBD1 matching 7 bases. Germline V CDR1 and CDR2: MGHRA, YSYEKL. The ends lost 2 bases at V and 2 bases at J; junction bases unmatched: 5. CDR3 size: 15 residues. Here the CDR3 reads CASSQSGTANTEAFF. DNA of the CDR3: TGCGCCAGCAGCCAATCCGGGACAGCTAACACTGAAGCTTTCTTT.

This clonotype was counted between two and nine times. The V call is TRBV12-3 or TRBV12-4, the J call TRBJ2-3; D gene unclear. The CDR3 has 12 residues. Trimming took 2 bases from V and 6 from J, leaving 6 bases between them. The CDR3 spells CASSLIRDTQYF. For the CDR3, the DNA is TGTGCCAGCAGTTTAATCAGGGATACGCAGTATTTT.

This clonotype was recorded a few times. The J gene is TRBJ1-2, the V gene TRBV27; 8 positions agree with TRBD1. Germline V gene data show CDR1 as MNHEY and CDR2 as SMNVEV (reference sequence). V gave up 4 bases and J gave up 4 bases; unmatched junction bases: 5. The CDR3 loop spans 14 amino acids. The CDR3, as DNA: TGTGCCAGCAGTTCAGGGACAGGCTCCTATGGCTACACCTTC. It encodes CASSSGTGSYGYTF.

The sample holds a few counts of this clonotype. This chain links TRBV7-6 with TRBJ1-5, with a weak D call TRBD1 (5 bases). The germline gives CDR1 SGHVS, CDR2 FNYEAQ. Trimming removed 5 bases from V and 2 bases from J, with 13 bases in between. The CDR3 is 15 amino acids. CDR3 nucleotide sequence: TGTGCCAGCAGCCCTCGAGGGGCTGGCAATCAGCCCCAGCATTTT. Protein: CASSPRGAGNQPQHF.

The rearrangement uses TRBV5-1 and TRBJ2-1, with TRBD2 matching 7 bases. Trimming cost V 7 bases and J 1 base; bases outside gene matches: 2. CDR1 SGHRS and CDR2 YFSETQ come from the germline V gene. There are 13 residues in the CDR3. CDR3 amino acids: CASGRESYNEQFF. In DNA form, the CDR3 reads TGCGCCAGCGGGAGGGAATCCTACAATGAGCAGTTCTTC.

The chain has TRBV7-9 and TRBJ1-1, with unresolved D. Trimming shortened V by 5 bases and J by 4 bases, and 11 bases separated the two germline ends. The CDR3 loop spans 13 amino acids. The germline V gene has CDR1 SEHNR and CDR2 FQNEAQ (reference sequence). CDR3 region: CASSPRESTEAFF. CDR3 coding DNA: TGTGCCAGCAGCCCGCGGGAGAGCACTGAAGCTTTCTTT.